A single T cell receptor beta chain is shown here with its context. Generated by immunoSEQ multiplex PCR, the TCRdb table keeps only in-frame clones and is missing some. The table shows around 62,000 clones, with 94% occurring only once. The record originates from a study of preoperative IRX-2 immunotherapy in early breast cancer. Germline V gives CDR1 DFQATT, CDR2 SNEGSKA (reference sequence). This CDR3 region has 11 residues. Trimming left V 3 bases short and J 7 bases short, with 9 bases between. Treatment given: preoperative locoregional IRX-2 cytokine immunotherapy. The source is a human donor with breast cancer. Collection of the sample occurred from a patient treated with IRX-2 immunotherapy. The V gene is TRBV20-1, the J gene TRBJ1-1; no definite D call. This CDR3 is CSARRTGEAFF. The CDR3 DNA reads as TGCAGTGCTAGGAGGACCGGTGAAGCTTTCTTT.